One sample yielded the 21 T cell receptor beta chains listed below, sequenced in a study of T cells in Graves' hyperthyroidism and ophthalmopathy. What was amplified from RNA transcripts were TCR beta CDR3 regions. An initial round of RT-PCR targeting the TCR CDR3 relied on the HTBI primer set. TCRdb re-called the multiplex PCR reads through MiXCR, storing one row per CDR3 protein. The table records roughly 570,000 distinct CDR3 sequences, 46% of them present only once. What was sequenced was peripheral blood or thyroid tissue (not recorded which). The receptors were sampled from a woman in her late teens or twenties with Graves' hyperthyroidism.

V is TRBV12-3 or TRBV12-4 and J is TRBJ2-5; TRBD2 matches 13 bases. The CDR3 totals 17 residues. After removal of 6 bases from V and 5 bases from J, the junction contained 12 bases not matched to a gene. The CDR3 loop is CASSSPWPGLAGETQYF. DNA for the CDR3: TGTGCCAGCAGCAGCCCTTGGCCGGGACTAGCGGGGGAGACCCAGTACTTC.

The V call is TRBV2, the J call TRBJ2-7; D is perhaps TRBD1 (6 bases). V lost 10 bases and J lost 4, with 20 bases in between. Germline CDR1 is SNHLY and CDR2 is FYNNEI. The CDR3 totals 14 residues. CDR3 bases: TGTGCCACTAGTAGAGGCAGGGGCGGGTACGAGCAGTACTTC. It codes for CATSRGRGGYEQYF.

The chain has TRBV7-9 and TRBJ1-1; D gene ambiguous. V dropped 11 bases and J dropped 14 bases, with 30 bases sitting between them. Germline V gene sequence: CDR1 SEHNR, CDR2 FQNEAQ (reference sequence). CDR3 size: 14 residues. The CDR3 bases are TGTGCCGGGATCCGTGGCAGCTCCTACAATGAGCAGTTCTTT. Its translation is CAGIRGSSYNEQFF. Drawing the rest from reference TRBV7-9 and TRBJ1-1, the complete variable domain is DTGVSQNPRHKITKRGQNVTFRCDPISEHNRLYWYRQTLGQGPEFLTYFQNEAQLEKSRLLSDRFSAERPKGSFSTLEIQRTEQGDSAMYLCAGIRGSSYNEQFFGQGTRLTVV.

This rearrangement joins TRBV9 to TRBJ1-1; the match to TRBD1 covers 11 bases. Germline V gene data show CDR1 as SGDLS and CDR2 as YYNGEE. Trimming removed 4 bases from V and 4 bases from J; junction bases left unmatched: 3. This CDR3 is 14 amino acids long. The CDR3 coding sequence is TGTGCCAGCAGCCAGGGGACAGGGGGCACTGAAGCTTTCTTT. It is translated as CASSQGTGGTEAFF.

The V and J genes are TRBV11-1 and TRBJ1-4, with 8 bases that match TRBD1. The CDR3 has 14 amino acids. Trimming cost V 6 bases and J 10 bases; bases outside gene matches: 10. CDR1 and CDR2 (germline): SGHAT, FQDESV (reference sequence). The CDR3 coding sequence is TGTGCCAGCAGTTTTACAGGGGGAGGTGGAAAACTGTTTTTT. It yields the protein CASSFTGGGGKLFF.

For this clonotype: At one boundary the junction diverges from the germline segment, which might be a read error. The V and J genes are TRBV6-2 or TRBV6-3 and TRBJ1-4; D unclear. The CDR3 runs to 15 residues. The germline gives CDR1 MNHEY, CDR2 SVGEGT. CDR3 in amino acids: CSSSLSGRPEEKLFF. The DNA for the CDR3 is TGTTCCAGCTCACTCTCGGGCAGGCCTGAGGAAAAACTGTTTTTT.

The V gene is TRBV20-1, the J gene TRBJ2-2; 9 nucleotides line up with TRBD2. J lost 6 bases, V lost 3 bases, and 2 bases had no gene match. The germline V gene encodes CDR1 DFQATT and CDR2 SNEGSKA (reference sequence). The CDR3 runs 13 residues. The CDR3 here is CSASSGSPGELFF. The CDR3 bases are TGCAGTGCTAGTAGCGGGAGCCCCGGGGAGCTGTTTTTT.

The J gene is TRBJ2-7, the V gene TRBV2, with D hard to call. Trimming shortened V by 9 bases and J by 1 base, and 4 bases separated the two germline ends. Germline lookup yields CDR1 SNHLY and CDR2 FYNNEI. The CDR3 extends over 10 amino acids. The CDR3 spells CARQSYEQYF. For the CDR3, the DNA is TGTGCCAGACAGTCCTACGAGCAGTACTTC.

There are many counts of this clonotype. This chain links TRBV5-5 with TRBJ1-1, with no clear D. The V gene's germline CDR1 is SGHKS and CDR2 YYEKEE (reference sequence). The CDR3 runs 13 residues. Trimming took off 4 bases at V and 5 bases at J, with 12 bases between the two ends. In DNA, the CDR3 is TGTGCCAGCAGCCTGGCGGTGAGTACTGAAGCTTTCTTT. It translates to CASSLAVSTEAFF.

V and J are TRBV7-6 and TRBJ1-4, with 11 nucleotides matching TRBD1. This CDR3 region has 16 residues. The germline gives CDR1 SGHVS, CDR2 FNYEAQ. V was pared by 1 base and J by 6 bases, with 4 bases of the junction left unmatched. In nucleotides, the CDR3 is TGTGCCAGCAGCTTAGAGCCGGGACAGGGGGATGAAAAACTGTTTTTT. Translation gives CASSLEPGQGDEKLFF.

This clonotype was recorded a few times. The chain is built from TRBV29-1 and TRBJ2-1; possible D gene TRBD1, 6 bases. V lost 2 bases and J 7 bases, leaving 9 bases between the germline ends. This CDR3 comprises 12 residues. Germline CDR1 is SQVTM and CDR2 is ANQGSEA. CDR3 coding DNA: TGCAGCGTTGAAAGCGACAGGAATGAGCAGTTCTTC. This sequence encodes CSVESDRNEQFF.

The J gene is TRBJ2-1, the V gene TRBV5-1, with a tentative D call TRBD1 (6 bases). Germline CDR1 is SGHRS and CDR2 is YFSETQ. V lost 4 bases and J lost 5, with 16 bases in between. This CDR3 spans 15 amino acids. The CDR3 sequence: CASSPPGHKNNEQFF. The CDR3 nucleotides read TGCGCCAGCAGCCCTCCGGGACACAAAAACAATGAGCAGTTCTTC.

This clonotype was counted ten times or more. CDR3 region: CATNTGIDQPQHF. In DNA form, the CDR3 reads TGTGCCACTAATACAGGGATAGATCAGCCCCAGCATTTT. V gene TRBV24-1 combines with J gene TRBJ1-5, with D possibly matching TRBD1 (6 bases). The CDR3 extends over 13 amino acids. Trimming stripped 10 bases from V and 5 bases from J, with 14 bases between. Germline V gene data show CDR1 as KGHDR and CDR2 as SFDVKD.

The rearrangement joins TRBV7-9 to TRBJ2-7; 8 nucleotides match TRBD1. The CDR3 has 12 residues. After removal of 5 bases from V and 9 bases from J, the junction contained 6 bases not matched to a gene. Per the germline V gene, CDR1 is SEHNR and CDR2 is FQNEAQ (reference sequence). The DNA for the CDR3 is TGTGCCAGCAGCCCCGACAGGGGCCGGCAGTACTTC. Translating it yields CASSPDRGRQYF.

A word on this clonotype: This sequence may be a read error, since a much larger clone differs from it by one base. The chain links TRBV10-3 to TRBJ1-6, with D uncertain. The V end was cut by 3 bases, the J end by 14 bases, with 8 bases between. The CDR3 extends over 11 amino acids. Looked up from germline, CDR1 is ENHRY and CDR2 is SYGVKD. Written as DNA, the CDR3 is TGTGCCATCAGTGAATACGGTGCCCTCCACTTT. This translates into CAISEYGALHF.

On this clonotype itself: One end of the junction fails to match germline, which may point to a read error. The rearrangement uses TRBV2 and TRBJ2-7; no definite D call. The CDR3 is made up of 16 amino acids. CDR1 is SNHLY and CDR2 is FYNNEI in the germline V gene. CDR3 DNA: TGTGCCACCAGTGACGCCCGAAGCGAGGCGATCTACGAGCAGTACTTC. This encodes CATSDARSEAIYEQYF.

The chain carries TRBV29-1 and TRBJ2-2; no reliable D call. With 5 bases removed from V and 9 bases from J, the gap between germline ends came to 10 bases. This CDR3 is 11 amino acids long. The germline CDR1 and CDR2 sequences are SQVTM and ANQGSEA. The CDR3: CSVPSLRELFF. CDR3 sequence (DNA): TGCAGCGTTCCGTCTCTCCGGGAGCTGTTTTTT.

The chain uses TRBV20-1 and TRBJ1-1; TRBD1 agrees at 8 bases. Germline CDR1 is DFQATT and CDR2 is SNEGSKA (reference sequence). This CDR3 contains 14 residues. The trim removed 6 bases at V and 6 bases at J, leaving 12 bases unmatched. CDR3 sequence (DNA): TGCAGTGCCAGGGGCAGGGGGCGCGCTGCTGAAGCTTTCTTT. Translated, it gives CSARGRGRAAEAFF.

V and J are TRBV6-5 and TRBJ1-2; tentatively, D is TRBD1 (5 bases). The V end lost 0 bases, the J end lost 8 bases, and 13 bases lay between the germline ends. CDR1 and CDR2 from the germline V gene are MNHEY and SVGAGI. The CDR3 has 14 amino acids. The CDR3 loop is CASSYSRGTGGYTF. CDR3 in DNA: TGTGCCAGCAGTTACTCGAGGGGCACAGGAGGCTACACCTTC.

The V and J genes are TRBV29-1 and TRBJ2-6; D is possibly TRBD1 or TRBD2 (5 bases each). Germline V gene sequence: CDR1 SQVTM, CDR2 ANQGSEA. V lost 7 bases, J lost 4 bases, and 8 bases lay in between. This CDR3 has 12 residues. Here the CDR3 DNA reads TGCAGCGCCTGGGACGGGGCCAACGTCCTGACTTTC. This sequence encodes CSAWDGANVLTF. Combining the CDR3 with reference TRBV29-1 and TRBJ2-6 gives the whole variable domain SAVISQKPSRDICQRGTSLTIQCQVDSQVTMMFWYRQQPGQSLTLIATANQGSEATYESGFVIDKFPISRPNLTFSTLTVSNMSPEDSSIYLCSAWDGANVLTFGAGSRLTVL.

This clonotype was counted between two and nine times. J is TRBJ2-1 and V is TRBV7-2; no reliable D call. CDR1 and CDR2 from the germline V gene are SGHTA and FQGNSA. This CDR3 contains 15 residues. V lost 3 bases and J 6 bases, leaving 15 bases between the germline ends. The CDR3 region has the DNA TGTGCCAGCAGCTTCCCCGGAATGACTTTCAATGAGCAGTTCTTC. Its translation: CASSFPGMTFNEQFF.